This T cell receptor (beta chain) emerged from a study of CD8 T cells in Susac syndrome. Study-wide points: As the study acknowledged, the number of individuals in its TCR sequencing and HLA analysis was relatively small.

This clonotype was recorded once. Its matching antigen is unknown. In germline, CDR1 is SGDLS, CDR2 YYNGEE. The CDR3 totals 15 residues. The V end lost 0 bases, the J end lost 7 bases, and 14 bases lay between the germline ends. The control group consisted of healthy donors matched for age and sex. In contrast to the negatively isolated CD8+ and CD4+ T cells, TEMRA cells were FACS-enriched. Random hexamers were used to reverse transcribe the RNA input (about 0.5 to 1 ug). It was immunoSEQ multiplex PCR that amplified TCR beta CDR3 across 54 Vbeta and 13 Jbeta. Each CDR3 protein is one row after TCRdb ran MiXCR on the immunoSEQ multiplex PCR reads. The sample includes about 80,000 distinct CDR3 sequences, over 90% of them seen just once.

The TCR comes from a human donor in good health. The sequenced sample consisted of CD8+ T cells from PBMCs. This chain links TRBV9 with TRBJ2-1; D gene ambiguous. This chain's CDR3 is CASSVASAPGNEQFF. As DNA, the CDR3 is TGTGCCAGCAGCGTAGCGTCTGCCCCCGGTAATGAGCAGTTCTTC.